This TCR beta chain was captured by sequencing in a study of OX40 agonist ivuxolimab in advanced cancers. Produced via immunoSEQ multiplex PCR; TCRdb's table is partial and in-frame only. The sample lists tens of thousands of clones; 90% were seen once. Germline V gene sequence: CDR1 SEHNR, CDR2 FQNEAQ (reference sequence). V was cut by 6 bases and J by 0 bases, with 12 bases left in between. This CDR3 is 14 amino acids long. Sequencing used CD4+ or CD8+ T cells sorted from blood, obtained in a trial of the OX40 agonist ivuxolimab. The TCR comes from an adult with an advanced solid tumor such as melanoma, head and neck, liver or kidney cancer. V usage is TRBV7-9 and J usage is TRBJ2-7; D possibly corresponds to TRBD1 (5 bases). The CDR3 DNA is TGTGCCAGCAGACCACAGGATACCTCCTACGAGCAGTACTTC. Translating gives CASRPQDTSYEQYF.